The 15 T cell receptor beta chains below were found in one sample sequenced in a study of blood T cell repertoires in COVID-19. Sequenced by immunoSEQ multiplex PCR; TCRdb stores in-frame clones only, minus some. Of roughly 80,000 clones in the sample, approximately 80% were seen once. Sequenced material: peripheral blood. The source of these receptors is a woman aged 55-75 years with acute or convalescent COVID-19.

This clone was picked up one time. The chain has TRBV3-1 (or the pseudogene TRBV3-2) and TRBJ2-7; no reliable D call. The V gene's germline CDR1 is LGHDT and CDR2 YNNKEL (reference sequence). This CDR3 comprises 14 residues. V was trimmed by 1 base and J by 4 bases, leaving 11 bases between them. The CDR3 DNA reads TGTGCCAGCAGCCAAGGGTATTCGGGTTACGAGCAGTACGTC. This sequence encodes CASSQGYSGYEQYV.

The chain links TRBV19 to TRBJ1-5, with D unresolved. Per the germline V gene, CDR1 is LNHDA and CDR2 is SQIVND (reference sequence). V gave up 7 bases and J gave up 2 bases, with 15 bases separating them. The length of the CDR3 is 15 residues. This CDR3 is CASNNEGVRNQPQHF. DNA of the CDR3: TGTGCCAGTAACAACGAGGGAGTTCGCAATCAGCCCCAGCATTTT.

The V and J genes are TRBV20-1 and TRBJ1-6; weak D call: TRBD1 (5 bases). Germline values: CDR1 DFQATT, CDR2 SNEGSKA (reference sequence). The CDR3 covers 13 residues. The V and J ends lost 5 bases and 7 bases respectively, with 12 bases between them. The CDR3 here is CSAGGGENSPLHF. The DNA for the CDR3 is TGCAGTGCTGGTGGGGGGGAAAATTCACCCCTCCACTTT.

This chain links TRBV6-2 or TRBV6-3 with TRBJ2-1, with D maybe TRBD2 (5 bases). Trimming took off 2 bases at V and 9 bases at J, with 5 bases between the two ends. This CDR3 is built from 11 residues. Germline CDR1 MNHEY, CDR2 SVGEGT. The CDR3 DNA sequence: TGTGCCAGCAGTTACGGGAGTGAGCAGTTCTTC. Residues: CASSYGSEQFF.

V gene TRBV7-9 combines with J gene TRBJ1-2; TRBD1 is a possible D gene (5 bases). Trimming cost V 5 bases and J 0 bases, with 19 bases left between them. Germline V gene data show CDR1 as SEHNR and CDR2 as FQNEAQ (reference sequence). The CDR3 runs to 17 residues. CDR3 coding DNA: TGTGCCAGCAGCCAAAGGGAGGCGACAGCCCCTAACTATGGCTACACCTTC. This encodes CASSQREATAPNYGYTF.

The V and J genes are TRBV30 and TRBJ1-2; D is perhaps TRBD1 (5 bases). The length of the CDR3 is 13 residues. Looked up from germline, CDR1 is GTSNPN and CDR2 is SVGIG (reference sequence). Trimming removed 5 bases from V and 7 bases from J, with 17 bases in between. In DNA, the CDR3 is TGTGCCTGGGAATGGGGGGAATTGAGTGGCTACACCTTC. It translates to CAWEWGELSGYTF.

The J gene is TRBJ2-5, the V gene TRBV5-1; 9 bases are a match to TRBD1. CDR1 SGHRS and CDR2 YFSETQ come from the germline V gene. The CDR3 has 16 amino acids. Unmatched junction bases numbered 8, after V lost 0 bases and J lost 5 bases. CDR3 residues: CASSLGDRVTRETQYF. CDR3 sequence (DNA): TGCGCCAGCAGCTTGGGGGACAGGGTGACAAGGGAGACCCAGTACTTC.

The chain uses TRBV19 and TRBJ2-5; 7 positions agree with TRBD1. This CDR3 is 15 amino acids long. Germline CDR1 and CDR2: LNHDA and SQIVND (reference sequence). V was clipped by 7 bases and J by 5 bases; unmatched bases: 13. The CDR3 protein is CASTPPKGARETQYF. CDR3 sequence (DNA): TGTGCCAGTACCCCCCCCAAGGGGGCGCGGGAGACCCAGTACTTC. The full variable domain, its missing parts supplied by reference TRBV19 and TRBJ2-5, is DGGITQSPKYLFRKEGQNVTLSCEQNLNHDAMYWYRQDPGQGLRLIYYSQIVNDFQKGDIAEGYSVSREKKESFPLTVTSAQKNPTAFYLCASTPPKGARETQYFGPGTRLLVL.

CDR3 sequence: CASTLTLNTEAFF. DNA for the CDR3: TGTGCCAGCACCCTAACCCTGAACACTGAAGCTTTCTTT. The chain recombines TRBV6-5 with TRBJ1-1, with D unresolved. The CDR3 spans 13 residues. The V gene lost 7 bases and the J gene lost 0 bases, with 9 bases spanning the gap. CDR1 and CDR2 from the germline V gene are MNHEY and SVGAGI.

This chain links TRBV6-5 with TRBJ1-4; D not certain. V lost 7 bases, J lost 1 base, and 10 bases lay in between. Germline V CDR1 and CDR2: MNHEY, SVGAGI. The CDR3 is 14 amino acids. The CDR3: CASKSGITNEKLFF. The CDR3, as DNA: TGTGCCAGCAAATCCGGGATAACTAATGAAAAACTGTTTTTT.

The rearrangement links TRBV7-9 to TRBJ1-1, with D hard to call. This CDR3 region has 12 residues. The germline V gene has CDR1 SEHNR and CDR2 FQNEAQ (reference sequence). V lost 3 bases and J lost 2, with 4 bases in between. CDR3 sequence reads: CASSLLNTEAFF. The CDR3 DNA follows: TGTGCCAGCAGCTTGCTAAACACTGAAGCTTTCTTT.

CDR3 region: CASSPPGQGARGAAFF. The CDR3, as DNA: TGTGCCAGCAGCCCTCCGGGACAGGGGGCGCGGGGGGCGGCTTTCTTT. The rearrangement joins TRBV5-4 to TRBJ1-1, with 12 bases that match TRBD1. J lost 11 bases, V lost 4 bases, and 15 bases had no gene match. The CDR3 consists of 16 residues. Germline CDR1 SGHNT, CDR2 YYREEE (reference sequence).

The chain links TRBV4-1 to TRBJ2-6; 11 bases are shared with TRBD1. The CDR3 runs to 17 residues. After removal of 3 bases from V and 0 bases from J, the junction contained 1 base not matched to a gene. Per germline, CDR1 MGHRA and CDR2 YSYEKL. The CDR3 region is CASSQGTGGSGANVLTF. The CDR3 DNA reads TGCGCCAGCAGCCAGGGGACAGGGGGCTCTGGGGCCAACGTCCTGACTTTC.

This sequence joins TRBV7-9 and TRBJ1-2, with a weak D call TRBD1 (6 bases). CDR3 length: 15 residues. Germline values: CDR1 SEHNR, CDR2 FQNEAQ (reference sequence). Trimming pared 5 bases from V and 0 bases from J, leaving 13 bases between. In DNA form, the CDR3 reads TGTGCCAGCAGCCCAGACAGGCGGCCTAACTATGGCTACACCTTC. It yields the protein CASSPDRRPNYGYTF.

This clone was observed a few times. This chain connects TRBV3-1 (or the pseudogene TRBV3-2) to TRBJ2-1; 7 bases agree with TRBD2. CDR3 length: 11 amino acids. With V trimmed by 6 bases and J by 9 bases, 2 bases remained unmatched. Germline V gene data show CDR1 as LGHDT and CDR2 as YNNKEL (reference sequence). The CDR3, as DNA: TGTGCCAGCAGGAGGGAGGGTGAGCAGTTCTTC. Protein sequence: CASRREGEQFF.